This T cell receptor (beta chain) was sequenced in a study of Tregs in tolerant kidney transplant recipients. General study findings and limits: Changing PCR primers prevented nucleotide comparison between some patients' samples.

In regard to this clone: Its target is unknown.

The nonmyeloablative bone marrow transplants came from related graft donors, with transient mixed chimerism. Unstimulated Tregs (CD4+CD25+CD127-) and CD4+CD25- non-Tregs were sorted from PBMCs. Profiled with immunoSEQ multiplex PCR; TCRdb holds only in-frame clones, not every one. The data show some 56,000 clones, with about nine tenths seen just once and nearly 15% held by the top ten. The germline V and J ends were trimmed by 5 bases and 6 bases, with 13 bases remaining between them. This CDR3 spans 13 amino acids. Germline V gene data show CDR1 as LNHNV and CDR2 as YYDKDF (reference sequence). The chain uses TRBV15 and TRBJ1-2; D is unresolved. The origin of this receptor is a human patient who received a combined kidney and bone marrow transplant. Among the T cells, some may be from the graft donor. The sample here was CD8+ T cells from blood (PBMCs), taken 24 months after the transplant. CDR3 DNA sequence: TGTGCCACCAGCCCAGGCTTCGCCGATGGCTACACCTTC. Its protein is CATSPGFADGYTF.